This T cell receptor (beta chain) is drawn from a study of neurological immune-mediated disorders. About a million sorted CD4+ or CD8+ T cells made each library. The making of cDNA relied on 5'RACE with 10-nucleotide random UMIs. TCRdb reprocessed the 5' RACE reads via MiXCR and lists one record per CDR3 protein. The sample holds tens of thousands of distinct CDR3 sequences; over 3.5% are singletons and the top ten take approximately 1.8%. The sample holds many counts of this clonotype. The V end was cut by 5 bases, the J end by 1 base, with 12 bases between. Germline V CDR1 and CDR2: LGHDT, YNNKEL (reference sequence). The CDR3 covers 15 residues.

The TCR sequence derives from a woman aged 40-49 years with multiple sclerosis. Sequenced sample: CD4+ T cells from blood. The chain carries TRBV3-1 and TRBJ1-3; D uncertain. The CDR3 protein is CASSSLRLSGNTIYF. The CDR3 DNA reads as TGTGCCAGCAGCTCCCTCCGGTTGTCTGGAAACACCATATATTTT.